This T cell receptor beta chain was sequenced in a study of blood T cell repertoires in COVID-19. Across the whole study: There were acute and convalescent COVID-19 samples, and they came from the United States, Italy and Spain. T cells, B-cell-depleted T cells, or PBMCs provided the cDNA or gDNA that served as material.

This clone has a single count. As originally analysed: Reference gene primer amplification yielded estimated nucleated cell counts. The repertoire was sequenced with immunoSEQ multiplex PCR; TCRdb's copy has only in-frame clones and lacks some. V, J and clone size are taken as reported in that table, and D and trimming were inferred from the DNA itself. The data show 270,000 or so clones, 83% seen once. Germline V CDR1 and CDR2: SQVTM, ANQGSEA. This CDR3 is built from 11 residues. V was pared by 5 bases and J by 0 bases, with 4 bases between. The TCR comes from a woman in her 50s who had recovered from COVID-19. The chain combines TRBV29-1 with TRBJ1-2; D is undetermined. Source material: peripheral blood. The CDR3 nucleotides read TGCAGCGTTCAGGCTAACTATGGCTACACCTTC. Translating it yields CSVQANYGYTF.